The 18 T cell receptor beta chains below all came from one sample that was sequenced in a study of breast tumors, draining lymph nodes, adjacent tissues. MiXCR was run by TCRdb on the multiplex PCR reads, yielding one entry per CDR3 protein. The sample holds 270,000 or so distinct CDR3 sequences; more than 30% are singletons and the top ten take over 0.95%. Axillary draining lymph nodes of breast cancer patients supplied the node samples. The source material was axillary lymph node tissue. These receptors were collected from a female donor with breast cancer. Some clones in this sample may be carry-over from other donors' samples.

Regarding this clonotype: This may come from a read error, since a much larger clone is one base off. The final CDR3 position lacks the conserved phenylalanine or tryptophan, pointing to a likely read error. The chain carries TRBV12-3 or TRBV12-4 and TRBJ2-1, with no clear D. Trimming stripped 3 bases from V and 8 bases from J, with 5 bases between. The CDR3 loop spans 11 amino acids. The CDR3 sequence: CASSFLDEQFL. The DNA of the CDR3 is TGTGCCAGCAGTTTTTTGGATGAGCAGTTCCTC.

This clonotype has more than one count but fewer than ten. The V call is TRBV3-1, the J call TRBJ2-3; possibly TRBD1 or TRBD2 for D (5 bases each). The germline gives CDR1 LGHDT, CDR2 YNNKEL (reference sequence). The V gene lost 1 base and the J gene lost 0 bases, with 8 bases spanning the gap. This CDR3 has 15 amino acids. CDR3 sequence (DNA): TGTGCCAGCAGCCAAGGGGGACGGAGCACAGATACGCAGTATTTT. Translation: CASSQGGRSTDTQYF.

This clonotype was observed at least ten times. The chain couples TRBV7-9 to TRBJ2-7; possibly TRBD2 for D (6 bases). With 5 bases removed from V and 6 bases from J, the gap between germline ends came to 14 bases. Germline V lookup: CDR1 SEHNR, CDR2 FQNEAQ (reference sequence). CDR3 length: 13 amino acids. CDR3 region: CASSTRLEGEQYF. The CDR3 region has the DNA TGTGCCAGCAGCACTCGACTAGAGGGCGAGCAGTACTTC.

The V call is TRBV27, the J call TRBJ2-1; D ambiguous. This CDR3 region has 11 residues. V shed 7 bases and J shed 6 bases, with 7 bases lying between them. Germline lookup yields CDR1 MNHEY and CDR2 SMNVEV (reference sequence). This CDR3 reads CASIQGNEQFF. The CDR3 nucleotides read TGTGCCAGCATTCAAGGCAATGAGCAGTTCTTC.

Remarks on this clonotype: A read error may explain this, as a much larger clone is one base away. The chain combines TRBV12-3 or TRBV12-4 with TRBJ1-2, with TRBD1 matching over 8 bases. The CDR3 loop spans 13 amino acids. V was pared by 6 bases and J by 8 bases, with 8 bases of the junction left unmatched. The DNA of the CDR3 is TGTGCCAGCAGGGAGACAGGGGCCGCAGGCTACACCTTC. This gives the protein CASRETGAAGYTF.

This chain joins TRBV6-5 and TRBJ1-2, with D perhaps TRBD1 (6 bases). Trimming shortened V by 6 bases and J by 4 bases, and 9 bases separated the two germline ends. CDR3 length equals 12 residues. CDR1 is MNHEY, CDR2 SVGAGI, per germline. The DNA of the CDR3 is TGTGCCAGCAGGTGGACAGCCTATGGCTACACCTTC. Translated: CASRWTAYGYTF.

This clonotype occurred many times. The chain has TRBV6-2 or TRBV6-3 and TRBJ2-5, with 8 positions matching TRBD2. After removal of 2 bases from V and 3 bases from J, the junction contained 14 bases not matched to a gene. The germline V gene encodes CDR1 MNHEY and CDR2 SVGEGT. This CDR3 has 18 amino acids. This CDR3 is CASSYRREAGVGKETQYF. The CDR3 coding sequence is TGTGCCAGCAGTTACCGCAGAGAAGCGGGAGTGGGGAAAGAGACCCAGTACTTC.

In this sample, this clonotype turned up many times. This sequence joins TRBV11-2 and TRBJ2-7; the match to TRBD1 covers 9 bases. The germline CDR1 and CDR2 sequences are SGHAT and FQNNGV. There are 12 residues in the CDR3. V was pared by 5 bases and J by 6 bases, with 2 bases of the junction left unmatched. The CDR3 loop is CASSEDRGEQYF. The CDR3 nucleotides read TGTGCCAGCAGCGAGGACAGGGGCGAGCAGTACTTC.

This clonotype was picked up a small number of times. Given a much more abundant clone one base away, this may be a read error. V and J are TRBV20-1 and TRBJ2-1; no clear D gene. The CDR3 has 11 residues. Germline CDR1 DFQATT, CDR2 SNEGSKA (reference sequence). CDR3 sequence: CSFGQREQQSF. The DNA for the CDR3 is TGCAGCTTCGGGCAAAGGGAACAGCAGTCCTTC.

The table lists this clonotype with many counts. The CDR3 region has the DNA TGTGCCACCAGAGTCCAACTAGCGGGAACCGGGGAGCTGTTTTTT. This translates into CATRVQLAGTGELFF. The chain combines TRBV15 with TRBJ2-2; TRBD2 matches 10 bases. The CDR3 spans 15 residues. Germline V CDR1 and CDR2: LNHNV, YYDKDF (reference sequence). J lost 5 bases, V lost 6 bases, and 6 bases had no gene match.

This clonotype was counted many times. This sequence joins TRBV4-3 and TRBJ1-4; 7 bases align to TRBD1. With V trimmed by 8 bases and J by 5 bases, 5 bases remained unmatched. The CDR3 spans 13 residues. Per the germline V gene, CDR1 is LGHNA and CDR2 is YSLEER. CDR3 in amino acids: CASSRDRNEKLFF. For the CDR3, the DNA is TGCGCCAGCTCCCGGGACAGAAATGAAAAACTGTTTTTT.

This clonotype was detected many times. The V and J genes are TRBV7-2 and TRBJ2-3; 9 nucleotides agree with TRBD2. CDR3 length: 16 residues. V was pared by 5 bases and J by 4 bases, with 10 bases of the junction left unmatched. From germline, CDR1 is SGHTA and CDR2 FQGNSA. CDR3 bases: TGTGCCAGCAGCACCAGGACTAGCGCGCGTTCAGATACGCAGTATTTT. It is translated as CASSTRTSARSDTQYF.

Note on this clonotype: A read error is likely, as this CDR3 ends without the conserved phenylalanine or tryptophan. Because the CDR3's place on the DNA is in doubt, the DNA is left out and the CDR3 is given as listed by TCRdb. The chain employs TRBV20-1 and TRBJ2-5; the table's D call TRBD2 went unverified against the DNA. Germline CDR1 and CDR2: DFQATT and SNEGSKA (reference sequence). The CDR3 adds up to 10 amino acids, both ends counted. The CDR3 protein is CSAKRLAGGL.

The chain carries TRBV30 and TRBJ1-2, with D unresolved. The CDR3 has 15 residues. Germline V gene lookup returns CDR1 GTSNPN and CDR2 SVGIG (reference sequence). V lost 2 bases, J lost 4 bases, and 17 bases lay in between. CDR3 nucleotide sequence: TGTGCCTGGAGTACCGCAACACGGGTCAGCTATGGCTACACCTTC. This gives the protein CAWSTATRVSYGYTF.

In its sample, this clonotype was seen a few times. The chain links TRBV6-5 to TRBJ2-3; TRBD1 agrees at 12 bases. The CDR3 has 16 residues. Germline V lookup: CDR1 MNHEY, CDR2 SVGAGI. Trimming at V came to 2 bases and at J to 2 bases, leaving 2 bases not matched to a gene. This CDR3 is CASSYGTGGITDTQYF. The DNA for the CDR3 is TGTGCCAGCAGTTACGGGACAGGGGGCATCACAGATACGCAGTATTTT.

This chain links TRBV27 with TRBJ1-4; no clear D. This CDR3 comprises 14 residues. Germline-derived CDR1 and CDR2 are MNHEY and SMNVEV (reference sequence). Trimming shortened V by 8 bases and J by 3 bases, and 13 bases separated the two germline ends. The CDR3 protein is CASRASRANEKLFF. The CDR3 DNA follows: TGTGCCAGCCGGGCTAGTAGGGCTAATGAAAAACTGTTTTTT.

V and J are TRBV13 and TRBJ2-7; 9 bases align to TRBD2. The CDR3 has 18 amino acids. The V segment lost 0 bases and the J segment 3 bases; nucleotides outside the gene matches: 12. From germline, CDR1 is PRHDT and CDR2 FYEKMQ (reference sequence). The CDR3 DNA reads TGTGCCAGCAGCTTAGGATCCTTCATTAGCGGGAGTGTCTACGAGCAGTACTTC. It yields the protein CASSLGSFISGSVYEQYF.

Comments on this clonotype: A single base separates this from a much larger clone, so it may be a read error. This chain joins TRBV10-3 and TRBJ1-4; 7 nucleotides match TRBD1. This CDR3 has 16 residues. Germline V CDR1 and CDR2: ENHRY, SYGVKD. The junction had 12 bases not matched to a gene; V was cut back by 5 bases and J by 6 bases. The CDR3 nucleotides are TGTGCCATCAGTTACTCTCCAACAGGGGATGATGAAAAACTGTTTTTT. Translation gives CAISYSPTGDDEKLFF.